A selection of T cell receptor beta chains follows, all from one sample in a study of blood T cell repertoires in COVID-19. Here immunoSEQ multiplex PCR was the method, and the copy in TCRdb shows in-frame clones only, minus some. The table records around 70,000 clones, about nine tenths of them present only once. The sequenced material came from peripheral blood. The receptors shown here come from a human donor in a cohort sampled during active COVID-19. Each CDR3 is given with its conserved first and last residue. Each record gives: V gene, D gene, clone size, J gene, CDR3 DNA, CDR3 protein. D genes are given only for firm matches. Part of the rows lack a size; the others show once, few, many or a class for expanded clones.

>TRBV29-1|-|-|TRBJ2-3
TGCAGCGGCATAGTGACAGATACGCAGTATTTT
CSGIVTDTQYF
>TRBV28|TRBD1|-|TRBJ2-3
TGTGCCAGCAGTCCCAACCCCGGGACAGGGGGCACAGATACGCAGTATTTT
CASSPNPGTGGTDTQYF
>TRBV19|-|-|TRBJ1-2
TGTGCCAGTAGGGGGGAGGATAACTATGGCTACACCTTC
CASRGEDNYGYTF
>TRBV2|-|-|TRBJ2-3
TGTGCCAGCAGTGAAGGCCCGGGGACAGATACGCAGTATTTT
CASSEGPGTDTQYF
>TRBV14|TRBD2|-|TRBJ2-1
TGTGCCAGCAGCCAAGGGACTAGCGGTTACAATGAGCAGTTCTTC
CASSQGTSGYNEQFF
>TRBV2|-|once|TRBJ1-6
TGTGCCAGCAGTGTGGAACAGGGTGGGAATTCACCCCTCCACTTT
CASSVEQGGNSPLHF
>TRBV2|TRBD2|-|TRBJ2-7
TGTGCCAGCAGAAACCCGGGACTAGCGGGAGACGAGCAGTACTTC
CASRNPGLAGDEQYF
>TRBV15|TRBD2|-|TRBJ2-2
TGTGCCACCAGCAGAGATAGCCCCCGGACTAGCGGCCCCACCGGGGAGCTGTTTTTT
CATSRDSPRTSGPTGELFF
>TRBV7-2|-|-|TRBJ1-1
TGTGCCAGCAGCTTAGTCGGGGAGGGGACTGAAGCTTTCTTT
CASSLVGEGTEAFF
>TRBV5-4|TRBD1|-|TRBJ1-1
TGTGCCAGCAGCTACGACAGGGGCAAACTGAACACTGAAGCTTTCTTT
CASSYDRGKLNTEAFF
>TRBV7-9|-|-|TRBJ2-1
TGTGCCAGCAGCTTATGGGTTGGACAGAGCTCCTACAATGAGCAGTTCTTC
CASSLWVGQSSYNEQFF
>TRBV6-2/TRBV6-3|-|-|TRBJ2-7
TGTGCCAGCAGTTACGGTAGCACCTACGAGCAGTACTTC
CASSYGSTYEQYF
>TRBV7-9|TRBD1|few|TRBJ1-2
TGTGCCAGCAGCACCGAGGACAGGAGCTACACCTTC
CASSTEDRSYTF
>TRBV18|TRBD1|-|TRBJ2-1
TGTGCCAGCTCACCTAGGTACTCAGGGGGCGTTGCCAATGAGCAGTTCTTC
CASSPRYSGGVANEQFF
>TRBV4-3|-|-|TRBJ1-2
TGCGCCAGCAGCCAAGCCGGGGGGGGCTACACCTTC
CASSQAGGGYTF
>TRBV28|TRBD1|-|TRBJ1-6
TGTGCCAGCAGTTTCTTACAGGGGGACAATTCACCCCTCCACTTT
CASSFLQGDNSPLHF
>TRBV12-3/TRBV12-4|-|-|TRBJ2-7
TGTGCCAGCAGTTTCGGGGGCTCCTACGAGCAGTACTTC
CASSFGGSYEQYF
>TRBV9|-|-|TRBJ2-2
TGTGCCAGCAGCGCACTCCGGAACACCGGGGAGCTGTTTTTT
CASSALRNTGELFF
>TRBV7-3|TRBD2|-|TRBJ2-5
TGTGCCAGCAGCCCTAGCGGGCCGGAACAAGAGACCCAGTACTTC
CASSPSGPEQETQYF
>TRBV5-1|TRBD1|-|TRBJ2-2
TGCGCCAGCAGCAGACAAGGGGGCGGAAACACCGGGGAGCTGTTTTTT
CASSRQGGGNTGELFF
>TRBV13|TRBD1|once|TRBJ2-7
TGTGCCAGCAGCCCTCGCCTCGGACAGGGGGCAGAGCAGTACTTC
CASSPRLGQGAEQYF
>TRBV19|-|-|TRBJ1-5
TGTGCCAGTAGTAACAGGGCGGTAAATCAGCCCCAGCATTTT
CASSNRAVNQPQHF
>TRBV19|TRBD1|-|TRBJ1-4
TGTGCCAGTGGAGACAGGGGAGCTAATGAAAAACTGTTTTTT
CASGDRGANEKLFF
>TRBV24-1|-|-|TRBJ1-1
TGTGCCACCAGTGATACCATCACAGGGATCGCTTTCTTT
CATSDTITGIAFF
>TRBV7-3|-|few|TRBJ1-1
TGTGCCAGCAGCTCGGACAGAAGTAAAGCTTTCTTT
CASSSDRSKAFF
>TRBV19|-|-|TRBJ1-5
TGTGCCAGTAGTCAAGGAGATTTCAATCAGCCCCAGCATTTT
CASSQGDFNQPQHF
>TRBV5-1|-|-|TRBJ2-5
TGCGCCAGCAGCGAGCGATTGGAGACCCAGTACTTC
CASSERLETQYF
>TRBV19|TRBD1|-|TRBJ2-7
TGTGCCAGTAGCCCGGACAGGGGGCTAGAGGAGCAGTACTTC
CASSPDRGLEEQYF
>TRBV9|TRBD1|-|TRBJ2-3
TGTGCCAGCAGCGTATTTACCGGGACAGGGGGCTCAGATACGCAGTATTTT
CASSVFTGTGGSDTQYF